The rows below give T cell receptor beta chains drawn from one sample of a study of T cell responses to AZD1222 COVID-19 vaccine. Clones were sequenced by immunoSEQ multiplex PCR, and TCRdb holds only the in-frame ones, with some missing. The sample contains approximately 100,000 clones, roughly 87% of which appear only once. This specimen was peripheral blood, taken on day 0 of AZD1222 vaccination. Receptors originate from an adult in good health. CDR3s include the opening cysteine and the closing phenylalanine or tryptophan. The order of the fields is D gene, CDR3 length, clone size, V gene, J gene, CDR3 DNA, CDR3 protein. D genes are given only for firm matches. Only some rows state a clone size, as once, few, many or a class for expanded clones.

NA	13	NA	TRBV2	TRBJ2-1	TGTGCCAGCAGTGATGGGACTCTGGGTGAGCAGTTCTTC	CASSDGTLGEQFF
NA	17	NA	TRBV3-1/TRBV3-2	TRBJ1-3	TGTGCCAGCAGCCGCCGACAGCGGGGGATACACAGAAACACCATATATTTT	CASSRRQRGIHRNTIYF
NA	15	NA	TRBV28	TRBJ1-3	TGTGCCAGCAGCCCCGGGGCTTTAAACGGAAACACCATATATTTT	CASSPGALNGNTIYF
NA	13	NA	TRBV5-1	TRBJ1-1	TGCGCCAGTCATCAGGGTTCCAACACTGAAGCTTTCTTT	CASHQGSNTEAFF
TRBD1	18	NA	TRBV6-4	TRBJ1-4	TGTGCCAGCAGTGACACCCCCCCTCGACAGGGGACTAATGAAAAACTGTTTTTT	CASSDTPPRQGTNEKLFF
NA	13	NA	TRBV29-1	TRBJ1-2	TGCAGCGTTGAAGACAGGGCAGGAGTTGGCTACACCTTC	CSVEDRAGVGYTF
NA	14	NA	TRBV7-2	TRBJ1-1	TGTGCCAGCAGCCCCTCCGGCCGGAACACTGAAGCTTTCTTT	CASSPSGRNTEAFF
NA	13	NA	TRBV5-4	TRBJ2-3	TGTGCCAGCAGCTTGGAGCGGGCAGATACGCAGTATTTT	CASSLERADTQYF
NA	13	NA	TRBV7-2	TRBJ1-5	TGTGCCAGCAGCTTAGAGAGCAATCAGCCCCAGCATTTT	CASSLESNQPQHF
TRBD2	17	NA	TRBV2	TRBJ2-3	TGTGCCAGCAGTGAATCGCTAGCGGGGGCCAGCACAGATACGCAGTATTTT	CASSESLAGASTDTQYF
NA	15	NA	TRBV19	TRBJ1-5	TGTGCCAGTAGAGAGGGGCAGGGAGGCAATCAGCCCCAGCATTTT	CASREGQGGNQPQHF
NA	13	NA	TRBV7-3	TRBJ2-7	TGTGCCAGCAGCCGCACGGACGGCTACGAGCAGTACTTC	CASSRTDGYEQYF
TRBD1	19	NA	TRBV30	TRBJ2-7	TGTGCCTGGAGTGCCCCGACACCCGGGACAGGGAGGAAGAACTACGAGCAGTACTTC	CAWSAPTPGTGRKNYEQYF
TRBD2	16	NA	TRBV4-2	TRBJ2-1	TGTGCCAGCAGCCAAGCCTCTAGCGGCATCTACAATGAGCAGTTCTTC	CASSQASSGIYNEQFF
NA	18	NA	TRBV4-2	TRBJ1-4	TGTGCCAGCAGCCAAGATGGGCGGGGGGCGACAACTAATGAAAAACTGTTTTTT	CASSQDGRGATTNEKLFF
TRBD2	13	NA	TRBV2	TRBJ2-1	TGTGCCAGCAGTCGGGACTACCAGAATGAGCAGTTCTTC	CASSRDYQNEQFF
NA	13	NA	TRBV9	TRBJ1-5	TGTGCCAGCAGCGGAAGTGGATCTCAGCCCCAGCATTTT	CASSGSGSQPQHF
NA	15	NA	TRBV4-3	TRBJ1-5	TGCGCCAGCAGCCAAGATGTGGGGAGACATCAGCCCCAGCATTTT	CASSQDVGRHQPQHF
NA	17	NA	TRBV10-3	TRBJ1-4	TGTGCCATCAGTGAGTCTAAGCCCGGGGCCAGGCTGGGAAAACTGTTTTTT	CAISESKPGARLGKLFF
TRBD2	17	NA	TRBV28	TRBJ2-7	TGTGCCAGCAGTTTATCATGGGCGGGGGGATGGTCCTACGAGCAGTACTTC	CASSLSWAGGWSYEQYF
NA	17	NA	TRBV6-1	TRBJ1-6	TGTGCCAGCAGTGAAGTAACCGTACCCTCCTATAATTCACCCCTCCACTTT	CASSEVTVPSYNSPLHF
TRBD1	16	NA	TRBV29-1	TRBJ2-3	TGCAGCGTCACCCCGGGACAGGGTGTCAGCACAGATACGCAGTATTTT	CSVTPGQGVSTDTQYF
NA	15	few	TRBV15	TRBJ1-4	TGTGCCACCAGCAGAGGCCGGGGCCTTAATGAAAAACTGTTTTTT	CATSRGRGLNEKLFF
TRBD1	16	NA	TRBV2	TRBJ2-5	TGTGCCAGCAGTGGGGGCCGAGACAGGGGCGTGGAGACCCAGTACTTC	CASSGGRDRGVETQYF
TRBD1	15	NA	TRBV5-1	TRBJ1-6	TGCGCCAGCAGCTTGGGACAGGGGGCCAATTCACCCCTCCACTTT	CASSLGQGANSPLHF
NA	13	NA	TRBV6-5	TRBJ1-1	TGTGCCAGCAGTTCCCCCGTGGCCACTGAAGCTTTCTTT	CASSSPVATEAFF
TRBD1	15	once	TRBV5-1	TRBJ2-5	TGCGCCAGCAGCTTGGCCGGGGACAGTGCGGAGACCCAGTACTTC	CASSLAGDSAETQYF
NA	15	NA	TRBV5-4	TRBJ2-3	TGTGCCAGCAGCCGCTCTGGGGGTTCCGCAGATACGCAGTATTTT	CASSRSGGSADTQYF
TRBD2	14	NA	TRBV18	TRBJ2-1	TGTGCCAGCTCACCGTTAGCGGGCTACAATGAGCAGTTCTTC	CASSPLAGYNEQFF
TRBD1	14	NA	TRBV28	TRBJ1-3	TGTGCCAGCGAGGACAGGAGCTCTGGAAACACCATATATTTT	CASEDRSSGNTIYF
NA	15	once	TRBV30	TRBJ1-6	TGTGCCTGGAGTTACGGGACCCCAGGAAATTCACCCCTCCACTTT	CAWSYGTPGNSPLHF
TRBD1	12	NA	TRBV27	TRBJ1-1	TGTGCCAGCAGTCCGACAGGGGCTGAAGCTTTCTTT	CASSPTGAEAFF